The 20 T cell receptor beta chains in this list originate from one sample, sequenced in a study of cytomegalovirus exposure and HLA in healthy donors (dated by TCRdb to 2016 to 2017). Library creation used the immunoSEQ multiplex PCR assay. The multiplex PCR relied on a mix of 60 forward primers for TCR Vbeta segments and 13 reverse primers for TCR Jbeta segments. Held by TCRdb, this immuneACCESS table contains in-frame sequences only and omits some clones. Under half of the omission traces to an unresolved V gene where checked; the cause of the rest is unknown. Present in this sample are roughly 100,000 clones, about 64% of which were seen just once. Less than 3.5% of the sample belongs to the ten largest clones. Material for sequencing was PBMCs. These receptors were obtained from a female donor in good health and CMV-seronegative.

The J gene is TRBJ2-1, the V gene TRBV9; 10 bases map to TRBD2. The J segment lost 9 bases and the V segment lost 3 bases, leaving 12 bases of the junction unmatched. Germline V gives CDR1 SGDLS, CDR2 YYNGEE. The CDR3 has 16 amino acids. Here the CDR3 reads CASSADSLAGAGEQFF. For the CDR3, the DNA is TGTGCCAGCAGCGCCGACAGCCTAGCGGGAGCTGGTGAGCAGTTCTTC.

This rearrangement joins TRBV7-9 to TRBJ2-2, with a weak D call TRBD1 (5 bases). The CDR3 consists of 15 residues. Trimming left V 5 bases short and J 5 bases short, with 15 bases between. Germline CDR1 SEHNR, CDR2 FQNEAQ (reference sequence). The CDR3, as DNA: TGTGCCAGCAGCCTCAGGGCATGGTGGACCGGGGAGCTGTTTTTT. Translation: CASSLRAWWTGELFF.

V usage is TRBV6-1 and J usage is TRBJ2-7; the D gene is possibly TRBD2 (5 bases). Germline V lookup: CDR1 MNHNS, CDR2 SASEGT. The CDR3 length is 14 residues. Trimming removed 4 bases from V and 5 bases from J, with 15 bases in between. The CDR3 nucleotides read TGTGCCAGCAGTGCCACCGGGGTAGAAGACGAGCAGTACTTC. Amino acid sequence: CASSATGVEDEQYF.

The V and J genes are TRBV27 and TRBJ2-7; 8 bases map to TRBD2. The germline V gene encodes CDR1 MNHEY and CDR2 SMNVEV (reference sequence). The CDR3 is made up of 16 amino acids. V trimming: 2 bases; J trimming: 3 bases; junction bases outside the gene matches: 9. CDR3 amino acids: CASSLRRGGGLYEQYF. The DNA for the CDR3 is TGTGCCAGCAGTTTACGCAGGGGCGGGGGGCTCTACGAGCAGTACTTC.

This clone came up a few times. The rearrangement joins TRBV19 to TRBJ2-3; possible D gene TRBD1, 5 bases. This CDR3 is built from 15 residues. V dropped 5 bases and J dropped 4 bases, with 16 bases sitting between them. The germline V gene has CDR1 LNHDA and CDR2 SQIVND (reference sequence). Here the CDR3 reads CASSPQGLGPDTQYF. CDR3 DNA sequence: TGTGCCAGTAGTCCTCAGGGTTTAGGTCCAGATACGCAGTATTTT.

The V call is TRBV15, the J call TRBJ2-1, with 13 bases lining up with TRBD2. This CDR3 has 17 residues. CDR1 and CDR2 from the germline V gene are LNHNV and YYDKDF (reference sequence). The ends lost 0 bases at V and 5 bases at J; junction bases unmatched: 4. The CDR3 spells CATSRDRGLAGNNEQFF. For the CDR3, the DNA is TGTGCCACCAGCAGAGACCGGGGACTAGCGGGGAACAATGAGCAGTTCTTC.

The rearrangement joins TRBV28 to TRBJ1-5; no clear D. Germline V gene data show CDR1 as MDHEN and CDR2 as SYDVKM. V gave up 5 bases and J gave up 1 base, with 12 bases separating them. CDR3 length: 15 amino acids. The CDR3 region is CASSHRRVSNQPQHF. The CDR3 nucleotides are TGTGCCAGCAGTCACCGGAGGGTCAGCAATCAGCCCCAGCATTTT.

The V gene is TRBV7-9, the J gene TRBJ2-1; tentative D call: TRBD1 (6 bases). The CDR3 covers 12 residues. Trimming took 2 bases from V and 7 from J, leaving 6 bases between them. Per germline, CDR1 SEHNR and CDR2 FQNEAQ (reference sequence). This CDR3 is CASSLRGNEQFF. The CDR3, as DNA: TGTGCCAGCAGCTTAAGGGGGAATGAGCAGTTCTTC.

V gene TRBV7-9 combines with J gene TRBJ2-3; D possibly corresponds to TRBD2 (6 bases). The CDR3 has 13 residues. Trimming took 8 bases from V and 3 from J, leaving 12 bases between them. Germline lookup yields CDR1 SEHNR and CDR2 FQNEAQ (reference sequence). The CDR3 sequence: CASLGLLTDTQYF. CDR3 sequence (DNA): TGTGCCAGCTTGGGACTGCTTACAGATACGCAGTATTTT.

The genes are TRBV2 and TRBJ2-7; D may be TRBD2 (5 bases). V was pared by 2 bases and J by 2 bases, with 7 bases between. Per the germline V gene, CDR1 is SNHLY and CDR2 is FYNNEI. The CDR3 extends over 13 amino acids. The CDR3 spells CASSEREAYEQYF. The CDR3 nucleotides read TGTGCCAGCAGTGAACGGGAAGCCTACGAGCAGTACTTC.

J is TRBJ2-7 and V is TRBV4-3; 11 bases map to TRBD2. Germline loops: CDR1 LGHNA, CDR2 YSLEER. V gave up 4 bases and J gave up 2 bases; unmatched junction bases: 4. This CDR3 spans 15 amino acids. This chain's CDR3 is CASSRLAGGAYEQYF. The CDR3, as DNA: TGCGCCAGCAGCCGTTTAGCGGGAGGGGCCTACGAGCAGTACTTC.

CDR3 bases: TGTGCCAGCAGCCAATTTCCCGGGACTAGCGGGAGTAGGAGGTACGAGCAGTACTTC. Translating it yields CASSQFPGTSGSRRYEQYF. V is TRBV7-9 and J is TRBJ2-5; 14 nucleotides agree with TRBD2. The J call is doubtful: the DNA matches TRBJ2-7 better. This CDR3 comprises 19 residues. Germline assignment: CDR1 SEHNR and CDR2 FQNEAQ (reference sequence).

This rearrangement joins TRBV30 to TRBJ2-7; maybe TRBD1 (7 bases). There are 13 residues in the CDR3. CDR1 is GTSNPN, CDR2 SVGIG, per germline (reference sequence). Trimming took off 5 bases at V and 4 bases at J, with 15 bases between the two ends. The CDR3 bases are TGTGCCTGGGCCCAGGGGGGCGGGTACGAGCAGTACTTC. This codes for CAWAQGGGYEQYF.

A remark on this clone: Other DNA sequences in the sample encode the same CDR3. As DNA, the CDR3 is TGCGCCAGCAGCTTGGGGCAGGACCAAGAGACCCAGTACTTC. Its translation is CASSLGQDQETQYF. The chain combines TRBV5-1 with TRBJ2-5, with unresolved D. The V gene lost 0 bases and the J gene lost 0 bases, with 6 bases spanning the gap. CDR1 and CDR2 from the germline V gene are SGHRS and YFSETQ. CDR3 length: 14 residues.

This clone has a handful of counts. The rearrangement links TRBV7-8 to TRBJ2-1; 8 bases agree with TRBD2. The CDR3 sequence is 13 residues long. Germline CDR1 and CDR2: SGHVS and FQNEAQ. Trimming at V came to 6 bases and at J to 5 bases, leaving 3 bases not matched to a gene. This chain's CDR3 is CASSSGKDNEQFF. The CDR3 nucleotides are TGTGCCAGCAGTAGCGGGAAGGACAATGAGCAGTTCTTC.

This clone has just a few counts. This chain links TRBV7-2 with TRBJ2-3, with TRBD2 as a possible D gene (5 bases). Germline V lookup: CDR1 SGHTA, CDR2 FQGNSA. This CDR3 region has 19 residues. V dropped 1 base and J dropped 5 bases, with 25 bases sitting between them. The CDR3: CASSLVARSRESREDTQYF. The CDR3 DNA reads as TGTGCCAGCAGCTTAGTAGCGAGATCTAGGGAGTCCCGGGAAGATACGCAGTATTTT. Full variable domain (outside the CDR3, taken from reference TRBV7-2 and TRBJ2-3): GAGVSQSPSNKVTEKGKDVELRCDPISGHTALYWYRQSLGQGLEFLIYFQGNSAPDKSGLPSDRFSAERTGGSVSTLTIQRTQQEDSAVYLCASSLVARSRESREDTQYFGPGTRLTVL.

This clone has a handful of counts. V and J are TRBV30 and TRBJ2-2, with D perhaps matching TRBD2 (6 bases). The CDR3 is made up of 15 amino acids. Germline-derived CDR1 and CDR2 are GTSNPN and SVGIG (reference sequence). Trimming left V 2 bases short and J 1 base short, with 11 bases between. The CDR3: CAWSRLAMNTGELFF. The CDR3 nucleotides are TGTGCCTGGAGTAGGCTAGCGATGAACACCGGGGAGCTGTTTTTT.

The rearrangement links TRBV14 to TRBJ1-4, with D tentatively TRBD1 (6 bases). The germline CDR1 and CDR2 sequences are SGHDN and FVKESK. The CDR3 is made up of 18 amino acids. Trimming shortened V by 1 base and J by 10 bases, and 25 bases separated the two germline ends. The CDR3 DNA reads TGTGCCAGCAGCCAAGTAAGAGATCAACGGGGGGCGCATGGAAAACTGTTTTTT. Protein: CASSQVRDQRGAHGKLFF.

The genes are TRBV14 and TRBJ2-7; D remains ambiguous. CDR3 size: 14 residues. The germline gives CDR1 SGHDN, CDR2 FVKESK. Trimming pared 5 bases from V and 1 base from J, leaving 12 bases between. CDR3 protein: CASSFSPGSYEQYF. The CDR3 DNA reads TGTGCCAGCAGCTTCTCTCCCGGTTCCTACGAGCAGTACTTC.

This clone was counted a few times. Other DNA sequences of this sample code for an identical CDR3. The rearrangement links TRBV2 to TRBJ1-2, with D possibly TRBD1 on 5 matching bases. Trimming took 1 base from V and 4 from J, leaving 7 bases between them. The CDR3 has 13 amino acids. Per germline, CDR1 SNHLY and CDR2 FYNNEI. This CDR3 is CASSEEGSYGYTF. Here the CDR3 DNA reads TGTGCCAGCAGTGAAGAGGGGTCCTATGGCTACACCTTC.